This T cell receptor beta chain originates from a study of cytomegalovirus exposure and HLA in healthy donors (dated by TCRdb to 2016 to 2017). Broadly, across the study: In an earlier analysis of 550 to 750 of the donors, 250 to 300 Gb of sequence data and approximately 120 million unique TCR beta sequences from roughly 180 million T cells were reported. An early release that covered roughly 600 HLA-typed donors contained approximately 290 gigabases of sequencing data and 85 million to 100 million unique TCR sequences. Of the 398 genotyped donors, roughly 76% were placed in the genetic ancestry cluster associated with self-reported Caucasian donors. The study aimed to test whether signatures of past pathogen exposure could be identified by cataloging public T cell receptors. Using immunosequencing, the study profiled T cell repertoires from 550 to 750 subjects and related those repertoires to cytomegalovirus serostatus. Along with the approximately 700-subject first cohort, a separate validation cohort of approximately 110 different subjects was used. To predict cytomegalovirus infection status, the study brought together high-throughput TCR immunosequencing, statistical association of individual TCRs with disease status, and machine learning. A later analysis re-analyzed previously published TCR beta repertoires from 666 donors and added high-resolution HLA genotyping to study TCR occurrence patterns. Rather than drawing on any new phenotypic data, the later analysis identified candidate immune exposures from TCR beta sequences and the way those sequences occurred across donors. An earlier analysis of some 600 of the donors applied high-throughput TCR beta sequencing to assess whether each TCR beta V gene segment acted as functional or pseudogenic. Donor age, sex, ethnicity and CMV serostatus were compiled alongside the repertoire data. In a later genetic analysis, genome-wide SNP genotypes for about three fifths of the 666 donors were used, and that subset was treated as a discovery cohort. Every discovery cohort repertoire had been produced on one sequencing platform. Class I and class II HLA loci were covered by the typing at four-digit resolution. The number of typed donors differed by locus: about 629-630 for A, B, C, DRB1 and DQB1; some 500 for DQA1; fewer than 610 for DPA1; and some 430 for DPB1. Roughly five DR-DQ haplotypes were treated as single units for association and clustering because of strong linkage in the cohort. Among 398 genotyped donors of the cohort, an average of around 240,000 unique TCR beta nucleotide sequences were sequenced per donor, about a sixth of them non-productive. Overall results and qualifications from the work: A total of around 150 TCR beta chains were listed by the study as associated with cytomegalovirus. Most TCR sequences were observed very rarely across donors, whereas some public TCRs were present in many individuals. In vitro tests confirmed that a few of the cytomegalovirus-associated TCR beta chains recognize cytomegalovirus antigens. When HLA alleles, especially DR and DQ, strongly co-occurred, attributing TCR associations to individual alleles was difficult. The classifier was reported to diagnose cytomegalovirus status with high specificity and sensitivity in both the original cohort and the validation cohort. Several of the top co-occurrence clusters appeared to be linked to parvovirus B19, influenza, CMV and Epstein-Barr virus, according to a later analysis. A later analysis found that HLA-associated TCR beta chains were more clonally expanded and had lower generation probabilities than equally common non-associated chains. Because HLA typing was unavailable for some donors at each locus, only the typed subset was used in association tests. According to a later genetic analysis, donors in an Asian-associated ancestry cluster had fewer N-insertions in productive TCRs than the roughly 700-donor mean. The authors suggested that the approach could potentially be generalized to other disease states and immunological phenotypes. This cohort had only TCR beta chains sequenced, and the lack of alpha or paired-chain data limited which features could be detected. The sequencing pipeline was judged likely to have produced a cluster of highly shared sequence variants as a technical artifact. An association between a missense DCLRE1C variant and V-gene and J-gene trimming of TCR beta chains was found in a later genetic analysis and replicated in an independent cohort. In a later analysis, most CMV-associated TCR beta chains were found to appear HLA-restricted, with HLA associations seemingly driven largely by CMV exposure. Correlated functional status among segregating V segments might be attributable to linkage disequilibrium, but an unknown experimental factor could not be ruled out. A further reported finding was that TCR beta sequences accurately predicted the HLA-A and HLA-B alleles for most subjects in the first cohort. Sequencing depth was assumed to be roughly uniform across donors in the presence/absence analyses, though that assumption may not hold. In a later analysis, TCR association rates were found to vary across HLA loci, with the most associated TCRs seen for DRB1 alleles and the fewest for HLA-C alleles. In an earlier analysis of around 600 of the donors, most TCR beta V segments were observed in productive rearrangements about 87% or about 30% of the time, broadly matching IMGT annotations. Some IMGT-functional V segments, including TRBV6-2 and TRBV6-3, could not be distinguished by the 87-base-pair reads and were therefore excluded. Because counts were too low, about 18 rarely observed V segments, including chromosome 9 orphons, were excluded from the earlier analysis of 587 of the donors. Immune exposure information for the cohort was limited to CMV serostatus. In a later analysis, over 15,000 TCR beta sequences were associated with specific HLA alleles at a false discovery rate of 0.05.

Looking up the germline V gene yields CDR1 LGHNA and CDR2 YNFKEQ. Including cysteine and phenylalanine, the CDR3 has 16 amino acids. The sequence is cut down to CDR3 DNA, 48 bases in frame from base 1. The V end gives up 1 base and the J end 5 bases, leaving 7 bases in the junction not matched to a gene. The library was built by means of the immunoSEQ multiplex PCR assay. For the multiplex PCR, a mixture combining 60 forward primers for TCR Vbeta segments and 13 reverse primers for TCR Jbeta segments was used. Amplification of the CDR3 region of rearranged TCR beta genes was performed with a multiplex PCR assay on genomic DNA. Amplified TCR beta libraries were sequenced as 87-base-pair reads on the Illumina HiSeq System. The authors processed their data as follows. A later analysis tallied 75 million to 95 million unique TCR beta chains across the 600 to 700 repertoires, and approximately 9.9 million of those chains were shared by two or more donors. Raw reads were error-corrected and collapsed into unique sequences with a nearest-neighbor algorithm that merged closely related sequences to remove PCR and sequencing errors. To assign V, D and J gene segments, CDR3 sequences were aligned to IMGT reference sequences. Each retained sequence needed at least a six-nucleotide match to both a V gene segment and a J gene segment. A rearrangement was called productive if the CDR3 had no stop codons and remained in frame with V and J, and every other rearrangement was called non-productive. CDR3 was defined according to IMGT convention as the region running from the second conserved V-encoded cysteine to the conserved J-encoded phenylalanine. Sequences without an unambiguous match to a single V gene segment were excluded from the earlier analysis of almost 600 of the donors. An earlier analysis of roughly 590 of the donors called V segments functional above 56.7% productive rearrangements and segregating when the between-donor standard deviation exceeded 5%. To diagnose cytomegalovirus status from the catalog of TCR beta chain sequences, a statistical classification framework was built. In a later analysis, TCR nucleotide sequences were compared against IMGT/GENE-DB human TR gene sequences so that V and J genes could be assigned. In a later analysis, CDR3 sequences and most-parsimonious VDJ recombination scenarios were assigned using the TCRdist pipeline. In a later analysis, every TCR beta chain was defined by the combination of its CDR3 amino acid sequence and its V-gene family, and reads without a unique V-gene family were dropped. A later analysis removed several hundred highly shared, low-generation-probability nucleotide sequences to deal with suspected cross-contamination and a sequencing artifact. A later analysis calculated a clonal expansion index for each public chain from normalized within-repertoire ranks of inferred template counts. In a later analysis, generation probabilities were computed using a VDJ recombination model fitted to out-of-frame rearrangements, and the results were checked against IGoR. In a later analysis, TCR-TCR, TCR-HLA and TCR-CMV co-occurrence was scored with hypergeometric tests, and a repertoire-size bias correction was applied to TCR pairs. In a later analysis, false discovery rates were estimated by permuting HLA or CMV assignments 20 times. A later analysis grouped co-occurring TCRs with DBSCAN, adding TCRdist sequence similarity when clustering within HLA-allele-positive subsets. Repertoires with fewer than 30,000 or more than 120,000 public chains were left out of co-occurrence clustering, as were about five repertoires with anomalous nucleotide sharing. In TCRdb, the immuneACCESS table is reduced to in-frame sequences with V and J assigned. These tables do not hold every clone; where another copy was compared, an unresolved V gene accounts for under half, and the others remain unexplained. That table gives V, J and clone size, and the DNA gave D and trimming. The sample records under 200,000 clones, 60% to 80% of which are singletons. More than 1.1% of the sample is taken by the ten largest.

A note on this clone: Which antigen it targets is not known. The input lacks base qualities; no much larger clone sits a single base away.

The cohort comprised some 730 healthy bone marrow donors. At the time of sampling, all cohort members were nominally healthy, though unrecorded immune exposures were likely present. The donor was CMV seronegative and belonged to the group of over 300 seronegative cohort members. Each donor provided a peripheral blood sample, and peripheral blood mononuclear cells were used for TCR beta sequencing. Genomic DNA was extracted from the blood cell samples with the Qiagen DNeasy Blood Extraction Kit. The material sequenced was PBMCs. The TCR was taken from a woman aged 25-40 years in good health and CMV-seronegative. The V and J segments used are TRBV4-2 and TRBJ2-2, with 7 central nucleotides matching TRBD2. DNA sequence: TGTGCCAGCAGCCAAGGTTTGGGCGGGGGAACCGGGGAGCTGTTTTTT. Translated, this gives CASSQGLGGGTGELFF.